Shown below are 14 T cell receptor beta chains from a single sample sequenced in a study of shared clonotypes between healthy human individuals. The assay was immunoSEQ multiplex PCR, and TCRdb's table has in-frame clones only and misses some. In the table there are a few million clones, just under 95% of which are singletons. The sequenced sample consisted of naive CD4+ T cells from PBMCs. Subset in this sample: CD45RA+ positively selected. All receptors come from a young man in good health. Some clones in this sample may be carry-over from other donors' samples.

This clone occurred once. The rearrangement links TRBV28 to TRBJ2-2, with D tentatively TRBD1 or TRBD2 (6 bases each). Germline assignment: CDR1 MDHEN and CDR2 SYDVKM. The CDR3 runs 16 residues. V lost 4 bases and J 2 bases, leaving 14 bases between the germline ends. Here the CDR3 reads CASSSKWGANTGELFF. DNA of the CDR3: TGTGCCAGCAGTTCTAAGTGGGGGGCTAACACCGGGGAGCTGTTTTTT.

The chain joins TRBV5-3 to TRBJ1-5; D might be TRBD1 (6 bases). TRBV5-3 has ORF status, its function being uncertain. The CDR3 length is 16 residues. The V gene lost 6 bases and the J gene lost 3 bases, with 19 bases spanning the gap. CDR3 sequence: CARTKITRGDNQPQHF. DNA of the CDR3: TGTGCCAGAACCAAAATCACTAGGGGGGACAATCAGCCCCAGCATTTT.

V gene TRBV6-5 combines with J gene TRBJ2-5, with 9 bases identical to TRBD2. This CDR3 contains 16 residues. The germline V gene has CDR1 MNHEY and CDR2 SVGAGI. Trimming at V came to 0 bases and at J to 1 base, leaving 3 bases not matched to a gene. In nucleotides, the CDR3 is TGTGCCAGCAGTTACTCGGGACTAGCCCCCCAAGAGACCCAGTACTTC. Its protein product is CASSYSGLAPQETQYF.

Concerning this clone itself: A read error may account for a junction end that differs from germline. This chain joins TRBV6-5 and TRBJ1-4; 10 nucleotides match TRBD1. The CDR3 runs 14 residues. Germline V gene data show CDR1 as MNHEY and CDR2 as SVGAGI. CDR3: CAISRDRGNEKLFF. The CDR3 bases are TGTGCCATCAGTCGGGACAGGGGAAATGAAAAACTGTTTTTT.

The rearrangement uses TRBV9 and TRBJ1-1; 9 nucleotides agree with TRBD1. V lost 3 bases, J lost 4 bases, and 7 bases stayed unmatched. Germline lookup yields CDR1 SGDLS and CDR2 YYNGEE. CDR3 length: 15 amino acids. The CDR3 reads CASSAYTDRGTEAFF. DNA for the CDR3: TGTGCCAGCAGCGCCTATACGGACAGGGGCACTGAAGCTTTCTTT.

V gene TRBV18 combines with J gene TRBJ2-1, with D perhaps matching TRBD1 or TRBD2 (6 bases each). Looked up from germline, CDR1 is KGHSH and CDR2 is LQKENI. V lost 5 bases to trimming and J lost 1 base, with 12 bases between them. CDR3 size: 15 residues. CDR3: CASSAQGGSYNEQFF. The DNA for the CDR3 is TGTGCCAGCTCAGCCCAAGGGGGGTCCTACAATGAGCAGTTCTTC.

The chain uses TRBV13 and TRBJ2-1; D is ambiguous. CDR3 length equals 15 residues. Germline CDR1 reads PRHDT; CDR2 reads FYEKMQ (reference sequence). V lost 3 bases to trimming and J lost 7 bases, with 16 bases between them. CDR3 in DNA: TGTGCCAGCAGCTTGAGGTACGCACCCGGGAATGAGCAGTTCTTC. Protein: CASSLRYAPGNEQFF.

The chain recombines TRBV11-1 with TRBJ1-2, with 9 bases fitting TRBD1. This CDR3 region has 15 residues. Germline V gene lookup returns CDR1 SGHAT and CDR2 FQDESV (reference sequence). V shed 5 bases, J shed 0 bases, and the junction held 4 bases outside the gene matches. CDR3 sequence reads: CASSPRDRANYGYTF. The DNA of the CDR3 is TGTGCCAGCAGCCCGAGGGACAGGGCTAACTATGGCTACACCTTC.

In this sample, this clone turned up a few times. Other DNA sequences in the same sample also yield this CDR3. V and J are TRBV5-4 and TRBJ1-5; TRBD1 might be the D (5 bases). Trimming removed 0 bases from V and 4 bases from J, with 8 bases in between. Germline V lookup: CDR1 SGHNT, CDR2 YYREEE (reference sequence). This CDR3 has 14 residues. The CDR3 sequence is CASSLGGGNQPQHF. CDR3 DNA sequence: TGTGCCAGCAGCTTGGGGGGGGGTAATCAGCCCCAGCATTTT.

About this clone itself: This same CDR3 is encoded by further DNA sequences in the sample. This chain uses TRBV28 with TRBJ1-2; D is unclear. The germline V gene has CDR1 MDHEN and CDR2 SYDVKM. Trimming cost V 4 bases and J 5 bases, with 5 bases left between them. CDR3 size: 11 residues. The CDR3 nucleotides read TGTGCCAGCAGTTCGATATATGGCTACACCTTC. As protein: CASSSIYGYTF.

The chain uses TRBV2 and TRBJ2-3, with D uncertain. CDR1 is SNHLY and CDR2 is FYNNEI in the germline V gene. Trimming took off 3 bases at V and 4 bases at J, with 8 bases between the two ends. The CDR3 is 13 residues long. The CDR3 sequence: CASSDTSPDTQYF. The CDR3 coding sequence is TGTGCCAGCAGTGATACGAGCCCAGATACGCAGTATTTT.

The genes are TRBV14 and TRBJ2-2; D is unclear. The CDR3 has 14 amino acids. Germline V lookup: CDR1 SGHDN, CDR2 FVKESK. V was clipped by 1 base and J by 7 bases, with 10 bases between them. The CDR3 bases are TGTGCCAGCAGCCAAGTGTTTCTAGTCGGGGAGCTGTTTTTT. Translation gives CASSQVFLVGELFF. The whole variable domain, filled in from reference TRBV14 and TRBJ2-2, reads EAGVTQFPSHSVIEKGQTVTLRCDPISGHDNLYWYRRVMGKEIKFLLHFVKESKQDESGMPNNRFLAERTGGTYSTLKVQPAELEDSGVYFCASSQVFLVGELFFGEGSRLTVL.

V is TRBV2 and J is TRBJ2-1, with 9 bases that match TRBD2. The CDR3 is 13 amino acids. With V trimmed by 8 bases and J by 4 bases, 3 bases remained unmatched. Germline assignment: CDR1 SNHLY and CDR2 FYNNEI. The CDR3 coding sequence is TGTGCCAGCGGGCTAGCGGGATACAATGAGCAGTTCTTC. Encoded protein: CASGLAGYNEQFF.

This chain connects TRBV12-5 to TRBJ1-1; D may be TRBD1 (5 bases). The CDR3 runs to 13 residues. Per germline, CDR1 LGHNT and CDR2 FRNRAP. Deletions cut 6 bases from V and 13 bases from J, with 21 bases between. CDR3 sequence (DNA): TGTGCTAGTGGGGACTCTCCAACGTTGGGGGGTTTCTTT. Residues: CASGDSPTLGGFF.